These 18 T cell receptor beta chains came from one sample sequenced in a study of T cell clonality in common variable immunodeficiency. Sequenced by immunoSEQ multiplex PCR; TCRdb stores in-frame clones only, minus some. The profile covers 40,000 to 60,000 clones, none occurring a single time. What was sequenced was peripheral blood mononuclear cells. These receptors were collected from a person aged 18-70 years in good health.

This clone turned up a few times. From the germline J gene comes the end of the CDR3, since the read stops 3 residues before it. J is TRBJ1-2 and V is TRBV18, with D unclear. The CDR3 is 17 residues long. CDR1 is KGHSH and CDR2 is LQKENI in the germline V gene. CDR3 DNA (partial): TGTGCCAGCTCACCACCAAGGCGGGAGGGCTGGTACAATGAC. Its protein product is CASSPPRREGWYND. The full CDR3 reads CASSPPRREGWYNDYTF.

This clone was counted ten times or more. Mismatch with germline at one junction end may stem from a read error. The CDR3 end is not reached by the read, which stops 3 residues before it; the germline J gene fills it in. This chain links TRBV4-2 with TRBJ2-3; 7 bases align to TRBD2. The CDR3 is 16 amino acids. Germline CDR1 is LGHNA and CDR2 is YNFKEQ. CDR3 DNA (partial): TGCGCCAGCAGCCACCCGTGTAGCGGGAGCACAGATACG. Amino acid sequence: CASSHPCSGSTDT. The entire CDR3 protein reads CASSHPCSGSTDTQYF.

This clone was picked up many times. CDR3 loop: CAWAKSVTNEQFF. Incomplete CDR3 DNA: TGTGCCTGGGCAAAAAGCGTGACTAATGAG. This chain joins TRBV30 and TRBJ2-1; no clear D. The missing CDR3 end, 3 residues past where the read stops, is filled in from the germline J gene. V lost 5 bases and J lost 7, with 15 bases in between. Germline V gives CDR1 GTSNPN, CDR2 SVGIG (reference sequence). The CDR3 sequence is 13 residues long.

The sample holds many counts of this clone. The read gets to within 3 residues of the CDR3 end, and the germline J gene fills in the rest. The rearrangement links TRBV18 to TRBJ2-1, with D tentatively TRBD1 (6 bases). Looked up from germline, CDR1 is KGHSH and CDR2 is LQKENI. The CDR3 contains 15 residues. V lost 3 bases and J 4 bases, leaving 13 bases between the germline ends. CDR3 DNA (partial): TGTGCCAGCTCACCCGGTCGGGACACGTACAATGAG. Its translation: CASSPGRDTYNE. The CDR3 in full is CASSPGRDTYNEQFF.

This clone showed up many times. The DNA ends 3 residues before the CDR3 does, and the rest of the CDR3 is filled in from the germline J gene. The V call is TRBV7-3, the J call TRBJ2-3, with TRBD1 identical over 7 bases. This CDR3 is 15 amino acids long. The germline gives CDR1 SGHTA, CDR2 FQGTGA. The CDR3 bases that were read are TGTGCCAGCAGCGGAACCGGGACAGAGAAAGAGACG. It encodes CASSGTGTEKET. The CDR3 in its entirety is CASSGTGTEKETQYF.

At least ten counts were recorded for this clone. The read ends 3 residues early relative to the CDR3; the germline J gene fills the gap. The V and J genes are TRBV20-1 and TRBJ2-1; possibly TRBD1 for D (6 bases). The ends were cut back, 3 bases at V and 7 bases at J, with 13 bases in the middle. Germline V CDR1 and CDR2: DFQATT, SNEGSKA (reference sequence). There are 13 residues in the CDR3. CDR3 bases read: TGCAGTGCTAGCAGGGGCGTTGAGAATGAG. It encodes CSASRGVENE. The whole CDR3 is CSASRGVENEQFF.

This clone was seen ten or more times. The read ends 3 residues shy of where the CDR3 ends; the end is completed using the germline J gene. The rearrangement joins TRBV5-1 to TRBJ2-5, with D tentatively TRBD2 (7 bases). The CDR3 runs to 16 residues. Looked up from germline, CDR1 is SGHRS and CDR2 is YFSETQ. Trimming removed 0 bases at V and 1 base at J, with 13 bases between. The CDR3 is CASSLGLGGLQETQYF. The sequenced CDR3 bases are TGCGCCAGCAGCTTGGGGCTCGGGGGGCTCCAAGAGACC.

This clone was counted between two and nine times. The DNA ends 3 residues before the CDR3 does, and the rest of the CDR3 is filled in from the germline J gene. The genes are TRBV7-8 and TRBJ2-2, with 8 bases fitting TRBD1. This CDR3 is 15 amino acids long. The J segment lost 5 bases and the V segment lost 5 bases, leaving 7 bases of the junction unmatched. Germline CDR1 and CDR2: SGHVS and FQNEAQ. Incomplete CDR3 DNA: TGTGCCAGCAGCCAGGACAGGGAAAAGACCGGGGAG. Translated, it gives CASSQDREKTGE. The whole CDR3 protein is CASSQDREKTGELFF.

This clone was seen at least ten times. The read finishes 3 residues shy of the CDR3 end, and the germline J gene is used to complete it. The chain is built from TRBV20-1 and TRBJ1-4; 12 bases agree with TRBD1. The CDR3 is 12 amino acids. Germline loops: CDR1 DFQATT, CDR2 SNEGSKA (reference sequence). After removal of 7 bases from V and 8 bases from J, the junction contained 2 bases not matched to a gene. The chain's CDR3 is CSGGTGGEKLFF. Partial CDR3 DNA: TGCAGTGGTGGGACAGGGGGCGAAAAA.

There are many counts of this clone. From the germline J gene comes the end of the CDR3, since the read stops 3 residues before it. The rearrangement uses TRBV6-4 and TRBJ2-6; 7 bases match TRBD1. The germline CDR1 and CDR2 sequences are MRHNA and SNTAGT. V lost 4 bases to trimming and J lost 1 base; unmatched junction nucleotides: 1. The CDR3 loop spans 15 amino acids. CDR3 residues: CASSVQGSGANVLTF. The covered CDR3 bases are TGTGCCAGCAGTGTACAGGGGTCTGGGGCCAACGTC.

This clone was seen only a few times. Coverage ceases 3 residues before the CDR3 finishes, and the germline J gene fills in the end. The chain employs TRBV19 and TRBJ2-7, with D perhaps TRBD1 (6 bases). V was pared by 11 bases and J by 1 base, with 15 bases between. The CDR3 totals 13 residues. Germline V gene lookup returns CDR1 LNHDA and CDR2 SQIVND (reference sequence). The CDR3 DNA, read in part, is TGTGCCTCCAAGGCCCAGGGGTCCTACGAG. Its translation is CASKAQGSYE. The full CDR3 is CASKAQGSYEQYF.

This clone was counted many times. The covered CDR3 bases are TGCAGTGCTAGAAGGAGCGGGGGCACCTACGAG. Its translation: CSARRSGGTYE. The full CDR3 sequence reads CSARRSGGTYEQYF. The V gene is TRBV20-1, the J gene TRBJ2-7, with 8 bases aligning to TRBD2. The read terminates 3 residues before the CDR3 end, so the remaining end is supplied by the germline J gene. The CDR3 is 14 residues long. The germline V gene encodes CDR1 DFQATT and CDR2 SNEGSKA (reference sequence). V shed 2 bases and J 2 bases; nucleotides not matched to a gene: 5.

This clone showed up many times. Read data end 3 residues before the CDR3 end; the end is taken from the germline J gene. This chain connects TRBV20-1 to TRBJ2-2, with D perhaps matching TRBD2 (7 bases). Germline-derived CDR1 and CDR2 are DFQATT and SNEGSKA (reference sequence). Trimming shortened V by 2 bases and J by 6 bases, and 13 bases separated the two germline ends. The CDR3 length is 14 residues. The CDR3 here is CSARWGGQAGELFF. The sequenced CDR3 bases are TGCAGTGCTAGATGGGGGGGGCAGGCCGGGGAG.

There are many counts of this clone. The observed sequence ends 3 residues before the CDR3 terminus, with the missing tail filled in from the germline J gene. This chain joins TRBV2 and TRBJ2-7, with a weak D call TRBD1 (6 bases). The CDR3 is 14 residues long. V lost 10 bases and J 6 bases, leaving 22 bases between the germline ends. Germline loops: CDR1 SNHLY, CDR2 FYNNEI. The DNA read from the CDR3 is TGTGCCACCAAAGTACGGCAGGGACACGGCGAG. Translated, it gives CATKVRQGHGE. The complete CDR3 protein is CATKVRQGHGEQYF. The variable domain in full, with the rest retrieved from reference TRBV2 and TRBJ2-7, is EPEVTQTPSHQVTQMGQEVILRCVPISNHLYFYWYRQILGQKVEFLVSFYNNEISEKSEIFDDQFSVERPDGSNFTLKIRSTKLEDSAMYFCATKVRQGHGEQYFGPGTRLTVT.

This clone has a count of ten or more. The read halts 3 residues ahead of the CDR3 end, with the missing end drawn from the germline J gene. The chain couples TRBV10-3 to TRBJ2-1; 9 positions agree with TRBD2. V was pared by 7 bases and J by 8 bases, with 9 bases of the junction left unmatched. The CDR3 covers 14 residues. Germline CDR1 ENHRY, CDR2 SYGVKD. CDR3 DNA (partial): TGTGCCATCAAGGGAGCGGGGGGCGCGGATGAG. It is translated as CAIKGAGGADE. The CDR3 as a whole reads CAIKGAGGADEQFF.

A note on this clone: The sequenced fragment ends 3 residues before the CDR3 boundary, so the rest is inferred from the germline J gene. The gene calls are TRBV5-1 and TRBJ2-3; a weak D match, TRBD1 (7 bases). Per germline, CDR1 SGHRS and CDR2 YFSETQ. There are 14 residues in the CDR3. The sequenced part of the CDR3 DNA is TGCGCCAGCAGCTTGGCAGGGGGGAATCAGCCG. Translating it yields CASSLAGGNQP. The complete CDR3 sequence is CASSLAGGNQPQYF.

This clone appeared many times. The CDR3 extends 3 residues past the end of the read, so its final part is completed from the germline J gene. The chain has TRBV30 and TRBJ2-5; TRBD2 aligns across 9 bases. Looked up from germline, CDR1 is GTSNPN and CDR2 is SVGIG (reference sequence). The CDR3 consists of 12 residues. The trim removed 3 bases at V and 7 bases at J, leaving 3 bases unmatched. The CDR3 is CAWRTAGGTQYF. The DNA read from the CDR3 is TGTGCCTGGAGAACAGCGGGGGGGACC.

This clone was observed at least ten times. The read comes to an end 3 residues before the CDR3 does, leaving the germline J gene to fill in the end. The V gene is TRBV20-1, the J gene TRBJ2-7, with TRBD1 identical over 9 bases. The CDR3 extends over 15 amino acids. V was pared by 7 bases and J by 3 bases, with 13 bases of the junction left unmatched. Germline CDR1 is DFQATT and CDR2 is SNEGSKA (reference sequence). CDR3 sequence reads: CSVLRWGQGIYEQYF. CDR3 DNA (partial): TGCAGTGTCCTTAGGTGGGGACAGGGAATCTACGAG.